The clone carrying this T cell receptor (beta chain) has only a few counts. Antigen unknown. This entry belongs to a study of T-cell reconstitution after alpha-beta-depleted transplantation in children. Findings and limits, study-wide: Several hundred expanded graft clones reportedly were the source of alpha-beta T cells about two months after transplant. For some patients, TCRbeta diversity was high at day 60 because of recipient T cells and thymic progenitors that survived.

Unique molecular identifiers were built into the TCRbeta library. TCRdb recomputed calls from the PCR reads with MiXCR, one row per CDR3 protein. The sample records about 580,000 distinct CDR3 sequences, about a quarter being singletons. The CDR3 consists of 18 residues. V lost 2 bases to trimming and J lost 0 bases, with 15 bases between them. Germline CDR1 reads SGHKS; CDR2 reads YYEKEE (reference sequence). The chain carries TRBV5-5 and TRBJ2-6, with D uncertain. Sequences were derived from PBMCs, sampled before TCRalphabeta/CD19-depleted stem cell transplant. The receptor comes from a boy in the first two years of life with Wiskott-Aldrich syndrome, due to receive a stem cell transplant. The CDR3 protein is CASSFHGPVSSGANVLTF. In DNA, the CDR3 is TGTGCCAGCAGCTTCCACGGCCCCGTTTCCTCTGGGGCCAACGTCCTGACTTTC.